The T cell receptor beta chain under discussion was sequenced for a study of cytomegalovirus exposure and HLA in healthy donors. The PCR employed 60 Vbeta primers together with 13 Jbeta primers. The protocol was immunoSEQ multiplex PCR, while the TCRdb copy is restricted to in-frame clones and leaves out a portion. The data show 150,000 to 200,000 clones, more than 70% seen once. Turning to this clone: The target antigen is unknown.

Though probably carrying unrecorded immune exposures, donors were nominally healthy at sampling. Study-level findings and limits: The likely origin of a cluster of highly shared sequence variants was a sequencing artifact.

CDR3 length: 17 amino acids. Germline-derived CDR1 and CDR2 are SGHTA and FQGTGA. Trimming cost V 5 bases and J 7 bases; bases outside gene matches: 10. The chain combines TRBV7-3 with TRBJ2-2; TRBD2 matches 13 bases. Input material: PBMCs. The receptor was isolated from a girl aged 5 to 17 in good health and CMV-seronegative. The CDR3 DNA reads TGTGCCAGCAGCCCCTCCGGGACTAGCGGGGCTAGCGGGGAGCTGTTTTTT. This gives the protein CASSPSGTSGASGELFF.